Following are 19 T cell receptor beta chains from one sample sequenced in a study of blood T cell repertoires in COVID-19. Assay: immunoSEQ multiplex PCR; the TCRdb copy retains only in-frame clones and omits some. The sample consists of 75,000 to 90,000 clones, roughly 80% of them appearing once. Material: peripheral blood. The receptor source for this set is a man older than 75 with active or convalescent COVID-19.

This sequence joins TRBV18 and TRBJ2-6; TRBD1 is a possible D gene (6 bases). Trimming stripped 0 bases from V and 3 bases from J, with 15 bases between. Per the germline V gene, CDR1 is KGHSH and CDR2 is LQKENI. The CDR3 runs to 18 residues. CDR3 in amino acids: CASSPPKRAGVGANVLTF. In nucleotides, the CDR3 is TGTGCCAGCTCACCACCAAAGAGGGCAGGGGTTGGGGCCAACGTCCTGACTTTC.

This sequence joins TRBV18 and TRBJ1-2; TRBD1 might be the D (6 bases). Germline loops: CDR1 KGHSH, CDR2 LQKENI. The CDR3 has 14 amino acids. Trimming removed 1 base from V and 7 bases from J, with 13 bases in between. The CDR3 coding sequence is TGTGCCAGCTCACCACAGGGGGACCGTTTTGGCTACACCTTC. Its translation is CASSPQGDRFGYTF.

The genes are TRBV5-1 and TRBJ2-1; the D is unclear. Per the germline V gene, CDR1 is SGHRS and CDR2 is YFSETQ. V lost 0 bases and J 4 bases, leaving 11 bases between the germline ends. This CDR3 is built from 15 residues. The CDR3 region is CASSLVSGSYNEQFF. As DNA, the CDR3 is TGCGCCAGCAGCTTGGTATCGGGTTCTTACAATGAGCAGTTCTTC.

This chain links TRBV5-5 with TRBJ2-2; D remains ambiguous. The V gene lost 2 bases and the J gene lost 5 bases, with 7 bases spanning the gap. Germline-derived CDR1 and CDR2 are SGHKS and YYEKEE (reference sequence). The CDR3 has 13 residues. CDR3 sequence (DNA): TGTGCCAGCAGCTTTTTCGGGACCGGGGAGCTGTTTTTT. This gives the protein CASSFFGTGELFF.

The V call is TRBV2, the J call TRBJ2-1, with TRBD2 identical over 8 bases. Germline assignment: CDR1 SNHLY and CDR2 FYNNEI. The CDR3 is 17 residues long. The V segment lost 6 bases and the J segment 1 base; nucleotides outside the gene matches: 11. The CDR3 coding sequence is TGTGCCAGCAGGGCGAGGAGCGGGAGAGAGTCCTACAATGAGCAGTTCTTC. This gives the protein CASRARSGRESYNEQFF.

V gene TRBV12-3 or TRBV12-4 combines with J gene TRBJ1-1; D might be TRBD1 (5 bases). There are 13 residues in the CDR3. Trimming shortened V by 6 bases and J by 1 base, and 9 bases separated the two germline ends. CDR3 sequence reads: CASRRTGNTEAFF. The CDR3, as DNA: TGTGCCAGCAGGCGCACAGGGAACACTGAAGCTTTCTTT.

The V and J genes are TRBV5-4 and TRBJ2-1; tentative D call: TRBD2 (6 bases). Germline loops: CDR1 SGHNT, CDR2 YYREEE (reference sequence). Trimming stripped 3 bases from V and 7 bases from J, with 11 bases between. The length of the CDR3 is 13 residues. The CDR3 DNA is TGTGCCAGCAGCTCCGCGGCGGGGAATGAGCAGTTCTTC. Residues: CASSSAAGNEQFF. Using reference TRBV5-4 and TRBJ2-1 for the parts outside the CDR3, the full variable domain is ETGVTQSPTHLIKTRGQQVTLRCSSQSGHNTVSWYQQALGQGPQFIFQYYREEENGRGNFPPRFSGLQFPNYSSELNVNALELDDSALYLCASSSAAGNEQFFGPGTRLTVL.

This sequence joins TRBV2 and TRBJ1-5; 7 bases fit TRBD1. The CDR3 covers 14 residues. Losses at the gene ends were 6 bases for V and 4 bases for J; bases not matched to a gene: 6. Looked up from germline, CDR1 is SNHLY and CDR2 is FYNNEI. The CDR3 region is CASRGDSQNQPQHF. The CDR3 bases are TGTGCCAGCAGAGGGGACAGCCAGAATCAGCCCCAGCATTTT. The variable domain in full, with the rest retrieved from reference TRBV2 and TRBJ1-5, is EPEVTQTPSHQVTQMGQEVILRCVPISNHLYFYWYRQILGQKVEFLVSFYNNEISEKSEIFDDQFSVERPDGSNFTLKIRSTKLEDSAMYFCASRGDSQNQPQHFGDGTRLSIL.

In DNA form, the CDR3 reads TGTGCCAGCAGCGCCCGCGGGACAGGGGGAGATACGCAGTATTTT. Amino acids: CASSARGTGGDTQYF. The chain carries TRBV9 and TRBJ2-3; 11 nucleotides agree with TRBD1. This CDR3 region has 15 residues. The junction had 5 bases not matched to a gene; V was cut back by 3 bases and J by 5 bases. The V gene's germline CDR1 is SGDLS and CDR2 YYNGEE.

V is TRBV19 and J is TRBJ2-2, with TRBD2 identical over 9 bases. CDR3 length equals 17 residues. The trim removed 5 bases at V and 6 bases at J, leaving 13 bases unmatched. CDR1 and CDR2 (germline): LNHDA, SQIVND (reference sequence). CDR3 DNA: TGTGCCAGTAGTCCCGACAGATCTAGCGGGAAGGCCGGGGAGCTGTTTTTT. This translates into CASSPDRSSGKAGELFF.

V usage is TRBV28 and J usage is TRBJ2-7, with a tentative D call TRBD2 (6 bases). The germline V and J ends were trimmed by 5 bases and 3 bases, with 14 bases remaining between them. The CDR3 runs to 14 residues. Germline loops: CDR1 MDHEN, CDR2 SYDVKM. The DNA of the CDR3 is TGTGCCAGCAGTCTACCGGGAGCTATCTACGAGCAGTACGTC. It encodes CASSLPGAIYEQYV.

This clone has more than one count but fewer than ten. V and J are TRBV27 and TRBJ1-5; D is undetermined. The V and J ends lost 5 bases and 7 bases respectively, with 15 bases between them. The CDR3 contains 14 residues. Germline V gene sequence: CDR1 MNHEY, CDR2 SMNVEV (reference sequence). The CDR3 protein is CASSPGSLGQPQHF. The CDR3, as DNA: TGTGCCAGCAGTCCCGGGTCCCTCGGCCAGCCCCAGCATTTT.

The CDR3 here is CASSPAGDTQYF. CDR3 DNA: TGTGCCAGCAGCCCCGCAGGGGATACGCAGTATTTT. V is TRBV27 and J is TRBJ2-3; TRBD1 might be the D (5 bases). V shed 6 bases and J shed 6 bases, with 10 bases lying between them. The CDR3 spans 12 residues. Germline values: CDR1 MNHEY, CDR2 SMNVEV (reference sequence).

The chain combines TRBV29-1 with TRBJ1-1; 7 bases fit TRBD1. This CDR3 has 12 residues. The V gene end was trimmed by 7 bases and the J gene end by 1 base; junction bases not matched to a gene: 3. Germline V gene sequence: CDR1 SQVTM, CDR2 ANQGSEA. The CDR3 reads CSATGTNTEAFF. The DNA for the CDR3 is TGCAGCGCGACAGGGACGAACACTGAAGCTTTCTTT.

The chain carries TRBV19 and TRBJ1-1; the D gene is possibly TRBD1 (6 bases). V was trimmed by 6 bases and J by 10 bases, leaving 30 bases between them. Germline V gene data show CDR1 as LNHDA and CDR2 as SQIVND (reference sequence). The CDR3 sequence is 17 residues long. In nucleotides, the CDR3 is TGTGCCAGTAGCTTGACCCGGGACACCCTCCATTTGGGTGTAGCTTTCTTT. It codes for CASSLTRDTLHLGVAFF.

The chain joins TRBV21-1 to TRBJ2-1; the tabulated D call, TRBD2, remains unverified against the DNA. TRBV21-1 has pseudogene status. The CDR3 runs 15 residues. In nucleotides, the CDR3 is TGTGCCAGTATAACGGGACTAGCGGTTTACAATGAGCAGTTCTTC. Protein sequence: CASITGLAVYNEQFF.

This chain connects TRBV27 to TRBJ1-4; TRBD1 matches at 8 bases. The CDR3 contains 16 residues. V shed 5 bases and J 4 bases; nucleotides not matched to a gene: 9. Germline CDR1 reads MNHEY; CDR2 reads SMNVEV (reference sequence). In nucleotides, the CDR3 is TGTGCCAGCAGTCCCATCGGACAGGGCCATAATGAAAAACTGTTTTTT. It encodes CASSPIGQGHNEKLFF.

The chain recombines TRBV10-2 with TRBJ1-3; TRBD1 is a possible D gene (6 bases). Trimming shortened V by 3 bases and J by 0 bases, and 9 bases separated the two germline ends. The CDR3 runs 15 residues. Germline CDR1 reads WSHSY; CDR2 reads SAAADI. The CDR3 coding sequence is TGCGCCAGCAGTGAAGGACAGTACTCTGGAAACACCATATATTTT. Translating gives CASSEGQYSGNTIYF.

V and J are TRBV6-5 and TRBJ2-6; weak D call: TRBD2 (5 bases). Per the germline V gene, CDR1 is MNHEY and CDR2 is SVGAGI. There are 15 residues in the CDR3. Trimming pared 8 bases from V and 1 base from J, leaving 12 bases between. The CDR3 DNA reads TGTGCCAGCGGAGGCCGGGGTTCTGGGGCCAACGTCCTGACTTTC. Translated, it gives CASGGRGSGANVLTF.